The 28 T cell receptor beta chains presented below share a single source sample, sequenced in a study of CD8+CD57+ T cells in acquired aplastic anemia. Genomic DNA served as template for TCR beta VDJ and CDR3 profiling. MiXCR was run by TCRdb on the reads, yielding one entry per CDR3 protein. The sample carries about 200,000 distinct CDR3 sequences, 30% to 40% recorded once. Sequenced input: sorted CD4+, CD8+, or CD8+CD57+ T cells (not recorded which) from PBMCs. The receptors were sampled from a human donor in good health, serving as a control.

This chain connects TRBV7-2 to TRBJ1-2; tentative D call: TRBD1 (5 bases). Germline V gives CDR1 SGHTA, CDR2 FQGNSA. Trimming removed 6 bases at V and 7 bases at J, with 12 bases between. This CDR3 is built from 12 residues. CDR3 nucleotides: TGTGCCAGCAGTTCCAGGGAGGGTGGCTACACCTTC. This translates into CASSSREGGYTF.

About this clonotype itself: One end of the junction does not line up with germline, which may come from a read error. The CDR3 region is CASSLTRGSSEQYF. The DNA for the CDR3 is TGTGCCAGCAGTTTAACTAGGGGGTCCTCCGAGCAGTACTTC. This chain joins TRBV2 and TRBJ2-7; TRBD1 might be the D (6 bases). The CDR3 has 14 amino acids. The germline V gene encodes CDR1 SNHLY and CDR2 FYNNEI.

CDR3 coding DNA: TGCGCCAGCAGCCGGGGAGTCCTTAACACCGGGGAGCTGTTTTTT. It codes for CASSRGVLNTGELFF. The chain is built from TRBV4-1 and TRBJ2-2; D possibly corresponds to TRBD2 (5 bases). In germline, CDR1 is MGHRA, CDR2 YSYEKL. V was pared by 4 bases and J by 2 bases, with 11 bases between. This CDR3 is 15 amino acids long.

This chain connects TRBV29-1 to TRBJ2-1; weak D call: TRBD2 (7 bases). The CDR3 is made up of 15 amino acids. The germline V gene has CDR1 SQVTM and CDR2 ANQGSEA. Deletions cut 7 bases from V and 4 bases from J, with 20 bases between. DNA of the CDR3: TGCAGCGGGGGACTACCGGGACAACAATACAATGAGCAGTTCTTC. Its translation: CSGGLPGQQYNEQFF.

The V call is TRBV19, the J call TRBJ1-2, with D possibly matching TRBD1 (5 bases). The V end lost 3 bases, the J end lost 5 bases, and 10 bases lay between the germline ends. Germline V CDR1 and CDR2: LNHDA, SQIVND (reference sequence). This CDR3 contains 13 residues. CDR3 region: CASSIGRVYGYTF. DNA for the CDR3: TGTGCCAGTAGTATCGGCAGGGTATATGGCTACACCTTC.

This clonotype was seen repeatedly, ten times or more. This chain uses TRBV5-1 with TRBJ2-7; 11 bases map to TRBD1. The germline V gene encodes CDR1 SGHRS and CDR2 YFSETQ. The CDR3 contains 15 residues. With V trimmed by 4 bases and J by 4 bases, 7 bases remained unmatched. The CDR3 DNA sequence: TGCGCCAGCAGCCGGGAGGGGACAGGGGGATACGAGCAGTACTTC. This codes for CASSREGTGGYEQYF.

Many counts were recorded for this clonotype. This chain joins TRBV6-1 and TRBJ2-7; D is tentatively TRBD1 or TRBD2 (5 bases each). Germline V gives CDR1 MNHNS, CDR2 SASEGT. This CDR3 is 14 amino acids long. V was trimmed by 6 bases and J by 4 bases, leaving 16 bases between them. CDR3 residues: CASRRGFGFYEQYF. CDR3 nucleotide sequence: TGTGCCAGCAGGAGGGGTTTCGGCTTTTACGAGCAGTACTTC.

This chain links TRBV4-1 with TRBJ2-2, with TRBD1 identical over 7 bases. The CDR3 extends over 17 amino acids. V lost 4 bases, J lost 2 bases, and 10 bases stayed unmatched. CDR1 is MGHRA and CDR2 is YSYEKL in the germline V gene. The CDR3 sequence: CASSPTPGQPNTGELFF. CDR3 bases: TGCGCCAGCAGCCCGACCCCGGGACAGCCTAACACCGGGGAGCTGTTTTTT.

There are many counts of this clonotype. In nucleotides, the CDR3 is TGTGCCAGCAGCCCGAGACAGGGGAACACTGAAGCTTTCTTT. This codes for CASSPRQGNTEAFF. The V gene is TRBV7-6, the J gene TRBJ1-1; 7 bases agree with TRBD1. V lost 5 bases, J lost 1 base, and 4 bases stayed unmatched. CDR3 length equals 14 residues. From germline, CDR1 is SGHVS and CDR2 FNYEAQ.

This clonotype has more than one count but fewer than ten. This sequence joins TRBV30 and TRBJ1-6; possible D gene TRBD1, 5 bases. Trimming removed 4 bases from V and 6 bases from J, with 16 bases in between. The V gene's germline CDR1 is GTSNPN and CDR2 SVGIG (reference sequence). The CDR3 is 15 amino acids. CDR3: CAWTLRGLVNSPLHF. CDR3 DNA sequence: TGTGCCTGGACGTTAAGGGGTCTTGTTAATTCACCCCTCCACTTT.

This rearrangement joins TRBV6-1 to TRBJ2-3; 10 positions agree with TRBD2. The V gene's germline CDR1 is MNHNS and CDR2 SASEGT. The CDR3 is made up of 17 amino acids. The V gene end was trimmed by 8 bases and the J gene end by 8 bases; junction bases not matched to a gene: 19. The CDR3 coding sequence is TGTGCCAGCTCACCACCGACGACTAGCGGGTCCCGCGGTACGCAGTATTTT. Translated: CASSPPTTSGSRGTQYF.

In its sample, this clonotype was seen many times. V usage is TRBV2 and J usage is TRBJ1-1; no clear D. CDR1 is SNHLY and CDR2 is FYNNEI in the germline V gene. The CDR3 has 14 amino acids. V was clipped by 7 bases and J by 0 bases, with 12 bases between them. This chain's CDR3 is CASKGTNLNTEAFF. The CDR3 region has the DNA TGTGCCAGCAAGGGCACCAACCTGAACACTGAAGCTTTCTTT.

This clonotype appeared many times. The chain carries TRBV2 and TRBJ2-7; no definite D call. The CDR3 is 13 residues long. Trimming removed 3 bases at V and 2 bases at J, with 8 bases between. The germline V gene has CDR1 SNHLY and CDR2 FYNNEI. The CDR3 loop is CASSEAVTYEQYF. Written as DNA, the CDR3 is TGTGCCAGCAGTGAGGCGGTAACCTACGAGCAGTACTTC. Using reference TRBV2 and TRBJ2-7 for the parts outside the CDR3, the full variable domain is EPEVTQTPSHQVTQMGQEVILRCVPISNHLYFYWYRQILGQKVEFLVSFYNNEISEKSEIFDDQFSVERPDGSNFTLKIRSTKLEDSAMYFCASSEAVTYEQYFGPGTRLTVT.

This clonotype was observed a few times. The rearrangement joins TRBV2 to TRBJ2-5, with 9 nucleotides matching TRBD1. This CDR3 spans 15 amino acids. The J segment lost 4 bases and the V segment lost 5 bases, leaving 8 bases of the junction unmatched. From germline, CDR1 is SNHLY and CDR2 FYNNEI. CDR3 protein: CASSQDRGSGETQYF. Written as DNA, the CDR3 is TGTGCCAGCAGTCAGGACAGGGGATCGGGAGAGACCCAGTACTTC.

CDR3 in amino acids: CASSGGLAGGRQETQYF. DNA of the CDR3: TGTGCCAGCAGTGGTGGACTAGCGGGGGGTAGGCAAGAGACCCAGTACTTC. This chain connects TRBV2 to TRBJ2-5, with 14 nucleotides matching TRBD2. V shed 4 bases and J 2 bases; nucleotides not matched to a gene: 6. Germline V CDR1 and CDR2: SNHLY, FYNNEI. The CDR3 totals 17 residues. The entire variable domain, with the rest obtained from reference TRBV2 and TRBJ2-5, is as follows: EPEVTQTPSHQVTQMGQEVILRCVPISNHLYFYWYRQILGQKVEFLVSFYNNEISEKSEIFDDQFSVERPDGSNFTLKIRSTKLEDSAMYFCASSGGLAGGRQETQYFGPGTRLLVL.

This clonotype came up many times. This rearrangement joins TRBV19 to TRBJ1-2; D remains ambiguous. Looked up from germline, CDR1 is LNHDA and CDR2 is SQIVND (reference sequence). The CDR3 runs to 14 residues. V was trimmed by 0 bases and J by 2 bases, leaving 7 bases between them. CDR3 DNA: TGTGCCAGTAGTATAGAGGCCGGGAACTATGGCTACACCTTC. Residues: CASSIEAGNYGYTF. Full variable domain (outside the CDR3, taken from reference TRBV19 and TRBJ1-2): DGGITQSPKYLFRKEGQNVTLSCEQNLNHDAMYWYRQDPGQGLRLIYYSQIVNDFQKGDIAEGYSVSREKKESFPLTVTSAQKNPTAFYLCASSIEAGNYGYTFGSGTRLTVV.

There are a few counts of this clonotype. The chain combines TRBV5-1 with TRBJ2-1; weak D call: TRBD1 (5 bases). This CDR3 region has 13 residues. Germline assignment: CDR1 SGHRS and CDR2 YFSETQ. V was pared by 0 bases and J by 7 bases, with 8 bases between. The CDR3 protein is CASSLVPGNEQFF. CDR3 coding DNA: TGCGCCAGCAGCTTGGTCCCAGGGAATGAGCAGTTCTTC. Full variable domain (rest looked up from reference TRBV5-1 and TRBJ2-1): KAGVTQTPRYLIKTRGQQVTLSCSPISGHRSVSWYQQTPGQGLQFLFEYFSETQRNKGNFPGRFSGRQFSNSRSEMNVSTLELGDSALYLCASSLVPGNEQFFGPGTRLTVL.

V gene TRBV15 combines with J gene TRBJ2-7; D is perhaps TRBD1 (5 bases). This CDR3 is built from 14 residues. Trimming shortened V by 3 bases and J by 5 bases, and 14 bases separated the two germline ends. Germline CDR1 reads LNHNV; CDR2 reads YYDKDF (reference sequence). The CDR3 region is CATSRAGNRHEQYF. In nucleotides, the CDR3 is TGTGCCACCAGCAGGGCAGGGAATCGCCACGAGCAGTACTTC.

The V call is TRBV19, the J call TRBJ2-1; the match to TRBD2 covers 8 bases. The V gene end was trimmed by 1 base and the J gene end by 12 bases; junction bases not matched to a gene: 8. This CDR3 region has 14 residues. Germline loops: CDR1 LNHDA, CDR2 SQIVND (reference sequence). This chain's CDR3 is CASSIASLAGGQFF. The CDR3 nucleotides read TGTGCCAGTAGTATAGCGTCGTTGGCGGGGGGGCAGTTCTTC.

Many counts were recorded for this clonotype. CDR3 DNA: TGTGCCAGCACCCGCACAGATACGCAGTATTTT. This sequence encodes CASTRTDTQYF. The V and J genes are TRBV6-1 and TRBJ2-3; D uncertain. Looked up from germline, CDR1 is MNHNS and CDR2 is SASEGT. The CDR3 totals 11 residues. Trimming removed 7 bases from V and 1 base from J, with 3 bases in between.

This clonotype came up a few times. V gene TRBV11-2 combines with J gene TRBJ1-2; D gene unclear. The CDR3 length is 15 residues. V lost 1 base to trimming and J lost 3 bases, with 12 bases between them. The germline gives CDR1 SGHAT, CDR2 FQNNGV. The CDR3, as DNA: TGTGCCAGCAGCTTAGCAGGTGGGGTGTACTATGGCTACACCTTC. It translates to CASSLAGGVYYGYTF.

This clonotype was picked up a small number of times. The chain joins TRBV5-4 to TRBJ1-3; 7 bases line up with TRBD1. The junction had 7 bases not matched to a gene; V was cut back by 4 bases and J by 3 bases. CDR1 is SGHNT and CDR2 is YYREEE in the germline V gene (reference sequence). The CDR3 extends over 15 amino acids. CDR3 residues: CASSLGTASGNTIYF. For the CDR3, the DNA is TGTGCCAGCAGCCTAGGGACAGCAAGTGGAAACACCATATATTTT.

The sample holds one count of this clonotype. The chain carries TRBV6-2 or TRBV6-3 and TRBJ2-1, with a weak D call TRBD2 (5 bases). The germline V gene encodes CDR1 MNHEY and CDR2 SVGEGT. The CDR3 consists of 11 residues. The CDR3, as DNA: TGTGTTTCCGGGGAACGCAATGAGCAGTTCTTC. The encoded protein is CVSGERNEQFF.

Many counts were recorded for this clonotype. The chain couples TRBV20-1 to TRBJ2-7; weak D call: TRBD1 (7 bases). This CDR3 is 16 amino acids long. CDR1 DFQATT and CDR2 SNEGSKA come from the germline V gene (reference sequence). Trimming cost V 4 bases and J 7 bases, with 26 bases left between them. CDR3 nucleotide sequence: TGCAGTGCTAACCCCTTAACAGGGGCCGGGGAGGTTGAGCAGTACTTC. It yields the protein CSANPLTGAGEVEQYF.

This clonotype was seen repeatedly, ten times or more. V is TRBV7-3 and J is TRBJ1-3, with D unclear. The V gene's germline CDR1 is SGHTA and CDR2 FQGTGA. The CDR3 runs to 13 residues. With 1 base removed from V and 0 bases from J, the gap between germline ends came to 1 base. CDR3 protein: CASSLNSGNTIYF. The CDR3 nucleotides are TGTGCCAGCAGCTTAAACTCTGGAAACACCATATATTTT.

The CDR3 is CASSLVRRGAGTDTQYF. The DNA for the CDR3 is TGTGCCAGCAGCTTGGTTCGACGGGGGGCGGGTACAGATACGCAGTATTTT. The rearrangement uses TRBV5-4 and TRBJ2-3; D is perhaps TRBD2 (7 bases). The CDR3 covers 17 residues. Germline-derived CDR1 and CDR2 are SGHNT and YYREEE (reference sequence). V lost 0 bases to trimming and J lost 3 bases, with 17 bases between them.

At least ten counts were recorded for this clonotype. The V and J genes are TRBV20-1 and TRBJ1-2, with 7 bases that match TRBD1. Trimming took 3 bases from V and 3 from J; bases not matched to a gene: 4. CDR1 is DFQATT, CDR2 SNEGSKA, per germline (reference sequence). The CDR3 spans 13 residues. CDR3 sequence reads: CSARKGADYGYTF. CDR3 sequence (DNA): TGCAGTGCTAGGAAGGGGGCCGACTATGGCTACACCTTC.

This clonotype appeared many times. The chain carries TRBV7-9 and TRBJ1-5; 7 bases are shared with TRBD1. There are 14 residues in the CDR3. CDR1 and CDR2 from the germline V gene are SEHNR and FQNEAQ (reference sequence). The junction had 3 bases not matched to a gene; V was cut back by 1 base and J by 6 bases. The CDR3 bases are TGTGCCAGCAGCTTAGAGGGGGCAGGTCAGCCCCAGCATTTT. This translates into CASSLEGAGQPQHF. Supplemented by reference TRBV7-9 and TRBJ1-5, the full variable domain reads DTGVSQNPRHKITKRGQNVTFRCDPISEHNRLYWYRQTLGQGPEFLTYFQNEAQLEKSRLLSDRFSAERPKGSFSTLEIQRTEQGDSAMYLCASSLEGAGQPQHFGDGTRLSIL.